This TCR beta chain derives from a study of circulating and synovial CD4+ cells in juvenile arthritis. The repertoire was sequenced with immunoSEQ multiplex PCR; TCRdb's copy has only in-frame clones and lacks some. The table shows over 30,000 clones, with 90% to 95% occurring only once. Study-wide findings and caveats: Diversity here was lower than in bulk blood CD4 cells. Circulating pathogenic-like lymphocytes shared a substantially higher fraction of CDR3 sequences with synovium than bulk blood. Bulk blood CD4 samples held at least an order of magnitude more or fewer genomes than CPL.

There are 10 residues in the CDR3. Trimming left V 6 bases short and J 7 bases short, with 9 bases between. Germline V gene sequence: CDR1 DFQATT, CDR2 SNEGSKA (reference sequence). Remarks on this clone: Antigen: not known.

This TCR was sampled from a human donor with juvenile idiopathic arthritis. Material for sequencing was CD4+ T cells from blood. J is TRBJ1-2 and V is TRBV20-1, with D possibly being TRBD1 (6 bases). The CDR3 DNA reads TGCAGTGCGCGACAGGTTGGCTACACCTTC. This encodes CSARQVGYTF.